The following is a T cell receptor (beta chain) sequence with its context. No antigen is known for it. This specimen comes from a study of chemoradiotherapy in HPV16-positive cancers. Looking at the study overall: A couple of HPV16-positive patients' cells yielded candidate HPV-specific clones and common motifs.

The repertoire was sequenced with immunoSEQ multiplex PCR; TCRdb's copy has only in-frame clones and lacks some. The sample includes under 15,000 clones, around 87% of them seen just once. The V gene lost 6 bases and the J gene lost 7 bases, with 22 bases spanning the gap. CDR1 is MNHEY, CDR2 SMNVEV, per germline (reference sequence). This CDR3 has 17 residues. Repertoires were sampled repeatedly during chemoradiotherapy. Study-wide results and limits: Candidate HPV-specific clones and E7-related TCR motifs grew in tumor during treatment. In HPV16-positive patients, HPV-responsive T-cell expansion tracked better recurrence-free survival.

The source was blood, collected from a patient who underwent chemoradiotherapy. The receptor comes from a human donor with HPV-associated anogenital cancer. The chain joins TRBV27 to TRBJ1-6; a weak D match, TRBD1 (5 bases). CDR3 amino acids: CASRDSPTGRRNSPLHF. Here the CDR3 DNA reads TGTGCCAGCAGAGACAGCCCTACCGGTCGTAGGAATTCACCCCTCCACTTT.